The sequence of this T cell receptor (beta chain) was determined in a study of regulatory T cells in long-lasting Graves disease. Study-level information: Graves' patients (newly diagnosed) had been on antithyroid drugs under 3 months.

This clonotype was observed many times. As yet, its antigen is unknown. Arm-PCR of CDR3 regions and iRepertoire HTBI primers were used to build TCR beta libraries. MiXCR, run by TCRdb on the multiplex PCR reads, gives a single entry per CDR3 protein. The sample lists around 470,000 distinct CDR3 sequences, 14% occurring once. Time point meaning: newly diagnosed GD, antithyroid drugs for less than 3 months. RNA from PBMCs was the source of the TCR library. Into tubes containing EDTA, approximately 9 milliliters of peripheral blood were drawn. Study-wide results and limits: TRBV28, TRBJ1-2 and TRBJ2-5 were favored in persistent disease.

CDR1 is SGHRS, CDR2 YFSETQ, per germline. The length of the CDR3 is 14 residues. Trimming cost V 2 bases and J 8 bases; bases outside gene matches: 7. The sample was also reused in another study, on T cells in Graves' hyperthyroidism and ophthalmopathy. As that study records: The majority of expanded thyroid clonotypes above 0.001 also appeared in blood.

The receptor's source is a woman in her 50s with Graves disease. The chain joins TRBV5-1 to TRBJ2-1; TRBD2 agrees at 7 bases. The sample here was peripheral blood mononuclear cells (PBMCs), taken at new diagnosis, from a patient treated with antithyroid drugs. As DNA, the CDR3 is TGCGCCAGCAGCTTTCTTGGGGAGGGCGATGAGCAGTTCTTC. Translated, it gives CASSFLGEGDEQFF.